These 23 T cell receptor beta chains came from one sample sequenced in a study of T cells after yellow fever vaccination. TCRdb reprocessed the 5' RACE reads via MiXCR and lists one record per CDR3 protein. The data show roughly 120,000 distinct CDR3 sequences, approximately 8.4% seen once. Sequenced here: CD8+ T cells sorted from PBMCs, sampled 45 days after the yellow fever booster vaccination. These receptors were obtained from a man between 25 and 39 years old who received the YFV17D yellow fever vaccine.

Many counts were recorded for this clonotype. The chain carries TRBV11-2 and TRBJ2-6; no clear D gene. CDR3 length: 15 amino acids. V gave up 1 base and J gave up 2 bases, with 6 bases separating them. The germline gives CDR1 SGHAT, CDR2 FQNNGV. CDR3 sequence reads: CASSLGPPGANVLTF. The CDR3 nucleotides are TGTGCCAGCAGCTTAGGACCTCCTGGGGCCAACGTCCTGACTTTC.

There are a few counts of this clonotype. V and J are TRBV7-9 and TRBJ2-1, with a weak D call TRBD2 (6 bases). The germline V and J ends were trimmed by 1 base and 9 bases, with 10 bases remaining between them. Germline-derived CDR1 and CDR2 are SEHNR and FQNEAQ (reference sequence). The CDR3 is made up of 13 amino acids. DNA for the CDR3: TGTGCCAGCAGCTTAGTACTCGGGGGTGAGCAGTTCTTC. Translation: CASSLVLGGEQFF. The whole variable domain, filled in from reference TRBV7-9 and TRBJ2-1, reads DTGVSQNPRHKITKRGQNVTFRCDPISEHNRLYWYRQTLGQGPEFLTYFQNEAQLEKSRLLSDRFSAERPKGSFSTLEIQRTEQGDSAMYLCASSLVLGGEQFFGPGTRLTVL.

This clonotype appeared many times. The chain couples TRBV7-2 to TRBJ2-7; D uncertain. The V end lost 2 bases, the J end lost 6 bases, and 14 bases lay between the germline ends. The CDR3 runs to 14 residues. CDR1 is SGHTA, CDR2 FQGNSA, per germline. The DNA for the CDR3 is TGTGCCAGCAGCTTAAATCCGACATCCCGCGAGCAGTACTTC. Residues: CASSLNPTSREQYF.

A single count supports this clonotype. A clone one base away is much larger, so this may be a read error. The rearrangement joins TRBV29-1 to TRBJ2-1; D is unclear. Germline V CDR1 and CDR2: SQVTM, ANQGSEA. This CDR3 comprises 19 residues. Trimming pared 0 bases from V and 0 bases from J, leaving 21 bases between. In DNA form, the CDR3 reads TGCAGCGTTGAAGAGAAGGTGGTGGGCCAAGAAAGCTCCTACAATGAGCAGTTCTTC. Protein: CSVEEKVVGQESSYNEQFF.

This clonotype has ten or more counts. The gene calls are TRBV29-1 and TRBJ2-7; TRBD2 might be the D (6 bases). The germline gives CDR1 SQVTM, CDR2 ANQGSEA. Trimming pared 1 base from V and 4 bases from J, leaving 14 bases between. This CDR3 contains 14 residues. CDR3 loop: CSVEGGEFGYEQYF. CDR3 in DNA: TGCAGCGTTGAAGGGGGGGAGTTCGGATACGAGCAGTACTTC.

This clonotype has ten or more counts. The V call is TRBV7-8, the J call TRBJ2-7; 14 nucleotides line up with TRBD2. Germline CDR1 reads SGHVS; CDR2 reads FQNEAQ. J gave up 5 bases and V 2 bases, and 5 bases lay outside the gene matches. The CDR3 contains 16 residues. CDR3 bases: TGTGCCAGCAGCTTACCTCCGGGACTAGCGGGAGACGAGCAGTACTTC. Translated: CASSLPPGLAGDEQYF.

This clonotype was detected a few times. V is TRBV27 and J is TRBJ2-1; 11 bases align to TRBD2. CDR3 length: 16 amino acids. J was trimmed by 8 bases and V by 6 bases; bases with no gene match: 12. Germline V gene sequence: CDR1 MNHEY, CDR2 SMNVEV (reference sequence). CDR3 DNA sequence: TGTGCCAGCAGGACTAGCGGGACAGACTCTCTGTATGAGCAGTTCTTC. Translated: CASRTSGTDSLYEQFF.

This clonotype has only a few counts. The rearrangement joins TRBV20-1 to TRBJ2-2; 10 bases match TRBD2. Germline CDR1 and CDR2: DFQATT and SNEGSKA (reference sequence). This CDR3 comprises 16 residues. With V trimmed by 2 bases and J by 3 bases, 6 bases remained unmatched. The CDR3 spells CSARRRTSGDTGELFF. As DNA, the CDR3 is TGCAGTGCTAGACGCCGGACTAGCGGAGACACCGGGGAGCTGTTTTTT.

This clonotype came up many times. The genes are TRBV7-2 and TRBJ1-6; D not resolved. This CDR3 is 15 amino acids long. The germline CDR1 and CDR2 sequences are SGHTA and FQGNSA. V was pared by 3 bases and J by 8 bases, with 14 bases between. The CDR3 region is CASSFLGWRDSPLHF. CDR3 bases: TGTGCCAGCAGCTTCCTGGGGTGGAGAGATTCACCCCTCCACTTT. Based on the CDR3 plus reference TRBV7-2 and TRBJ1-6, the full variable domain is GAGVSQSPSNKVTEKGKDVELRCDPISGHTALYWYRQSLGQGLEFLIYFQGNSAPDKSGLPSDRFSAERTGGSVSTLTIQRTQQEDSAVYLCASSFLGWRDSPLHFGNGTRLTVT.

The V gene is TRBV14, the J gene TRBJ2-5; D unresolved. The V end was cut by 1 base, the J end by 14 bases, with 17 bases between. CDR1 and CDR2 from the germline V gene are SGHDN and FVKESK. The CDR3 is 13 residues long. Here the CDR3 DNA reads TGTGCCAGCAGCCAAGGAGCCGACGGAGAAGAATACTTC. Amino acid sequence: CASSQGADGEEYF.

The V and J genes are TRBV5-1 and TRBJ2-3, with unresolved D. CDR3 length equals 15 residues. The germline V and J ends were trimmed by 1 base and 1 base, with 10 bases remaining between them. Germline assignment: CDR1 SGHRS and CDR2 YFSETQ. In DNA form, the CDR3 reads TGCGCCAGCAGCTTGTTCGATTTGGGCACAGATACGCAGTATTTT. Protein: CASSLFDLGTDTQYF.

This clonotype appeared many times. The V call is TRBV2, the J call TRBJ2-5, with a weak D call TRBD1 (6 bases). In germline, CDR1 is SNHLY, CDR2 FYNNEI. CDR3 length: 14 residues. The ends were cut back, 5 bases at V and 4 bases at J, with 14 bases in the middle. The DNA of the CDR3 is TGTGCCAGCAGTCCACCTACAGGGTCAGAGACCCAGTACTTC. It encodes CASSPPTGSETQYF. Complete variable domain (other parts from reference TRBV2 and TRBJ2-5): EPEVTQTPSHQVTQMGQEVILRCVPISNHLYFYWYRQILGQKVEFLVSFYNNEISEKSEIFDDQFSVERPDGSNFTLKIRSTKLEDSAMYFCASSPPTGSETQYFGPGTRLLVL.

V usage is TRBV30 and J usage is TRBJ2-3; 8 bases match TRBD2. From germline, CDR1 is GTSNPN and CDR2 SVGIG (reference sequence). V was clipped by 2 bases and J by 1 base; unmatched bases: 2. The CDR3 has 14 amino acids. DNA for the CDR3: TGTGCCTGGAGTCCAGCGGGAGGCACAGATACGCAGTATTTT. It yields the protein CAWSPAGGTDTQYF.

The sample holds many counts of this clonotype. The CDR3 nucleotides read TGTGCCAGCAGCCTTAGGACGGTTAACTATGGCTACACCTTC. This translates into CASSLRTVNYGYTF. The genes are TRBV7-9 and TRBJ1-2; unclear D gene. CDR3 size: 14 residues. V lost 5 bases and J lost 1, with 11 bases in between. The germline V gene has CDR1 SEHNR and CDR2 FQNEAQ (reference sequence).

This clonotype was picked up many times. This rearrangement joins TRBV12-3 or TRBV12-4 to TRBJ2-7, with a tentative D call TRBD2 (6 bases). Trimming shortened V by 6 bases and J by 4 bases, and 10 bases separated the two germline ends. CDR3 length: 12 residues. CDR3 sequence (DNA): TGTGCCAGCAGAATGGAGGGGTACGAGCAGTACTTC. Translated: CASRMEGYEQYF.

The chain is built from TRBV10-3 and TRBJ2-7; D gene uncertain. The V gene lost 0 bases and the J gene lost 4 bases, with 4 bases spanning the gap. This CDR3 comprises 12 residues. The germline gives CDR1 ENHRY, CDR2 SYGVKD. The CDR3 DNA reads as TGTGCCATCAGTGAGTCGGATTACGAGCAGTACTTC. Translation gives CAISESDYEQYF.

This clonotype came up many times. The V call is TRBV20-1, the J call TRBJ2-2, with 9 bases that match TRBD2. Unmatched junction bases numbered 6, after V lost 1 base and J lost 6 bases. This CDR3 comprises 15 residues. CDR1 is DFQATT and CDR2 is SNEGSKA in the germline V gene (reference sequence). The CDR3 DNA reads TGCAGTGCTAGAGGGTTAGCGGGAGTAGCCGGGGAGCTGTTTTTT. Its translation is CSARGLAGVAGELFF.

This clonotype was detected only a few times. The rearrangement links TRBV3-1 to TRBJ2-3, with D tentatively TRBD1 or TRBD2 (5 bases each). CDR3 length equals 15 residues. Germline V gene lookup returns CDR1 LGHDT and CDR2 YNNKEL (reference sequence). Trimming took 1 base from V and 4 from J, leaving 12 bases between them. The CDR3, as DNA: TGTGCCAGCAGCCAAGGGGGCAGACTATCAGATACGCAGTATTTT. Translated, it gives CASSQGGRLSDTQYF.

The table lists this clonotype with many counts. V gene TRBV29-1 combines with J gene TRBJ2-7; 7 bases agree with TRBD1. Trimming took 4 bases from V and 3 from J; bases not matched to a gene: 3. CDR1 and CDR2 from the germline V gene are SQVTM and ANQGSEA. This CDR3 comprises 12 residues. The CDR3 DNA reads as TGCAGCGTTGTCGCAGGGGGCTACGAGCAGTACTTC. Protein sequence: CSVVAGGYEQYF.

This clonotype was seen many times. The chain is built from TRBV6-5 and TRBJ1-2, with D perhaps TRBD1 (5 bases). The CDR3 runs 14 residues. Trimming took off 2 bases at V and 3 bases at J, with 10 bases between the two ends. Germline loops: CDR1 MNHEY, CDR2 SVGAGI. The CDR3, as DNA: TGTGCCAGCAGTTACACCAGGGAAGACTATGGCTACACCTTC. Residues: CASSYTREDYGYTF.

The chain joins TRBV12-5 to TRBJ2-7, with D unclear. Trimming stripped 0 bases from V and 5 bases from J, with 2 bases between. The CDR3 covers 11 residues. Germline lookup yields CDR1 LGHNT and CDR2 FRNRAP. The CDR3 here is CASGLVHEQYF. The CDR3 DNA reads TGTGCTAGTGGTTTGGTACACGAGCAGTACTTC.

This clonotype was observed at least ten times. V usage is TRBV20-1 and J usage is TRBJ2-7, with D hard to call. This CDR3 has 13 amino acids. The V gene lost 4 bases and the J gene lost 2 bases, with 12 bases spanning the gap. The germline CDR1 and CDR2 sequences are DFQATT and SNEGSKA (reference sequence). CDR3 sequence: CSAIGPRTYEQYF. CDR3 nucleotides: TGCAGTGCTATCGGTCCCAGAACCTACGAGCAGTACTTC.

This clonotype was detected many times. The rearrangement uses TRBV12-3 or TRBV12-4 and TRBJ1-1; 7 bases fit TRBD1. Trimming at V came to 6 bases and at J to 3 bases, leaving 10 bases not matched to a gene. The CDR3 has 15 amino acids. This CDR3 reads CASRGDREGYTEAFF. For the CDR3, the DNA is TGTGCCAGCAGGGGCGACAGGGAGGGATACACTGAAGCTTTCTTT.